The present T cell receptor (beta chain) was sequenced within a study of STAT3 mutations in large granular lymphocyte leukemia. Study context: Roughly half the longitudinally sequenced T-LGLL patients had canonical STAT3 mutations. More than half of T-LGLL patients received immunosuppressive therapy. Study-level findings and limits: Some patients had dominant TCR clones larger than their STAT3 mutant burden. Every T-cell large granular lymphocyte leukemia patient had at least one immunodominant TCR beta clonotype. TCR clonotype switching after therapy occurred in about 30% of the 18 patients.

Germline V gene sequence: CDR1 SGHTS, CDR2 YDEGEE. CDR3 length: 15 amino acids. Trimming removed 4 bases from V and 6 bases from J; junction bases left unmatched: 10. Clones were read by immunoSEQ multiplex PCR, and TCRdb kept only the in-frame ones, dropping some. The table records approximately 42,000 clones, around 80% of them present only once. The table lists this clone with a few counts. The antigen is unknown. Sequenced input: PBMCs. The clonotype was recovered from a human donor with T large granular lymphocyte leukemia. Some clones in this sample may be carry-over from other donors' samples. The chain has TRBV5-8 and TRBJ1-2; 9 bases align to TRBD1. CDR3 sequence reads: CASSPPWDREDGYTF. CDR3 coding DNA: TGTGCCAGCAGCCCCCCCTGGGACAGGGAGGATGGCTACACCTTC.